These 7 T cell receptor beta chains were sequenced from one sample in a study of cytomegalovirus exposure and HLA in healthy donors. Researchers ran the PCR with 60 Vbeta and 13 Jbeta primers. Produced via immunoSEQ multiplex PCR; TCRdb's table is partial and in-frame only. The sample has about 200,000 clones, over 75% seen once. Sequenced sample: PBMCs. Receptors were obtained from a girl aged 2 to 9 in good health and CMV-seronegative.

This sequence joins TRBV6-1 and TRBJ2-5; TRBD1 might be the D (5 bases). V was trimmed by 6 bases and J by 5 bases, leaving 19 bases between them. The length of the CDR3 is 15 residues. Germline V gene sequence: CDR1 MNHNS, CDR2 SASEGT. The CDR3 sequence: CASSYIRSGWETQYF. CDR3 DNA: TGTGCCAGCAGCTACATTCGGTCAGGGTGGGAGACCCAGTACTTC.

CDR3 loop: CASRGDGQETQYF. The CDR3 DNA reads as TGTGCCAGCAGGGGCGACGGTCAAGAGACCCAGTACTTC. The chain combines TRBV6-6 with TRBJ2-5; no firm D call. The V end lost 6 bases, the J end lost 2 bases, and 10 bases lay between the germline ends. The CDR3 is 13 amino acids. Germline V CDR1 and CDR2: MNHNY, SVGAGI (reference sequence).

The chain carries TRBV5-1 and TRBJ2-5; D is ambiguous. V was shortened by 0 bases and J by 0 bases, with 6 bases between the two germline ends. The germline V gene has CDR1 SGHRS and CDR2 YFSETQ. The CDR3 runs 14 residues. The CDR3 DNA reads as TGCGCCAGCAGCTTGGACACTAACCAAGAGACCCAGTACTTC. As protein: CASSLDTNQETQYF.

This chain connects TRBV7-9 to TRBJ2-1, with 13 bases that match TRBD2. The CDR3 is 18 amino acids. CDR1 is SEHNR, CDR2 FQNEAQ, per germline (reference sequence). V shed 5 bases and J 7 bases; nucleotides not matched to a gene: 14. CDR3 region: CASSPHPSLAGGRNEQFF. The CDR3 DNA sequence: TGTGCCAGCAGCCCGCACCCTTCACTAGCGGGAGGGAGGAATGAGCAGTTCTTC.

A few counts support this clone. V gene TRBV7-8 combines with J gene TRBJ2-1; D is undetermined. The length of the CDR3 is 13 residues. Trimming left V 5 bases short and J 7 bases short, with 12 bases between. CDR1 and CDR2 (germline): SGHVS, FQNEAQ. The chain's CDR3 is CASSPAVSNEQFF. The CDR3 region has the DNA TGTGCCAGCAGCCCCGCGGTGTCGAATGAGCAGTTCTTC.

V is TRBV9 and J is TRBJ1-3; no firm D call. V lost 2 bases and J 0 bases, leaving 9 bases between the germline ends. CDR3 size: 15 residues. Germline CDR1 and CDR2: SGDLS and YYNGEE. CDR3 protein: CASSVRDISGNTIYF. CDR3 DNA: TGTGCCAGCAGCGTGAGAGATATCTCTGGAAACACCATATATTTT.

V and J are TRBV2 and TRBJ2-4, with D hard to call. Germline lookup yields CDR1 SNHLY and CDR2 FYNNEI. The CDR3 loop spans 14 amino acids. With 4 bases removed from V and 2 bases from J, the gap between germline ends came to 9 bases. The CDR3 DNA sequence: TGTGCCAGCAGTGGGAGAGCTTCCAAAAACATTCAGTACTTC. Protein: CASSGRASKNIQYF.